This entry describes one T cell receptor (beta chain). This sample's time point: patch test 3, about 24 weeks after DPC sensitization. Treatment described: therapeutic diphenylcyclopropenone sensitization with weekly scalp DPC. V lost 6 bases to trimming and J lost 3 bases, with 18 bases between them. The CDR3 length is 16 residues. The germline V gene has CDR1 SGHAT and CDR2 FQNNGV. The sample is drawn from a study of human T cells and chemical hapten exposure. TCRdb re-analysed the RACE reads in MiXCR, keeping a single row per CDR3 protein. The table includes 75,000 to 90,000 distinct CDR3 sequences, approximately 10% detected once.

This receptor was identified in a woman between 45 and 60 years old with alopecia areata. Some clones in this sample may be carry-over from other donors' samples. The chain has TRBV11-2 and TRBJ2-1; the D gene could be TRBD1 or TRBD2 (5 bases each). The starting material was whole blood, obtained in connection with sensitization to the hapten diphenylcyclopropenone (DPC). The CDR3 protein is CASSSDGGRIYNEQFF. Here the CDR3 DNA reads TGTGCCAGCAGTTCGGATGGGGGTAGGATCTACAATGAGCAGTTCTTC.